Listed below are T cell receptor beta chains from one sample, sequenced in a study of cytomegalovirus exposure and HLA in healthy donors. TCRdb's table, derived via immunoSEQ multiplex PCR, lists solely in-frame clones and lacks some. The table includes some 110,000 clones, 9% to 10% detected once. The sequenced sample was PBMCs. These receptors came from a man aged 30 to 39 in good health and CMV-seronegative. CDR3s include the opening cysteine and the closing phenylalanine or tryptophan. The order of the fields is CDR3 length, clone size, V gene, J gene, D gene, CDR3 protein, CDR3 DNA. A D gene is named only where the DNA matches it firmly. Size is omitted from some rows. Given values are once, few, many or a class for expanded clones.

>16|NA|TRBV7-9|TRBJ2-6|NA
CASSITGSSGANVLTF
TGTGCCAGCAGCATCACAGGTTCCTCTGGGGCCAACGTCCTGACTTTC
>14|few|TRBV10-3|TRBJ2-7|NA
CAISEGQSSYEQYF
TGTGCCATCAGTGAGGGACAGAGCTCCTACGAGCAGTACTTC
>12|few|TRBV6-6|TRBJ1-5|NA
CASSSGDQPQHF
TGTGCCAGCAGTTCGGGAGATCAGCCCCAGCATTTT
>14|few|TRBV19|TRBJ2-3|NA
CASSIRGRVDTQYF
TGTGCCAGTAGTATAAGGGGTCGTGTAGATACGCAGTATTTT
>18|NA|TRBV7-9|TRBJ2-7|NA
CASSLLPAGSYYSYEQYF
TGTGCCAGCAGCCTTTTACCCGCAGGGTCGTATTATTCCTACGAGCAGTACTTC
>16|NA|TRBV19|TRBJ1-5|NA
CASSIVPGDGNQPQHF
TGTGCCAGTAGTATTGTCCCAGGGGATGGCAATCAGCCCCAGCATTTT
>16|few|TRBV25-1|TRBJ2-2|TRBD1
CASTPPGDRETGELFF
TGTGCCAGCACTCCCCCCGGGGACAGGGAAACCGGGGAGCTGTTTTTT
>15|few|TRBV5-1|TRBJ2-5|TRBD2
CASTRSGGHQETQYF
TGCGCCAGCACCCGGAGCGGGGGGCACCAAGAGACCCAGTACTTC
>15|few|TRBV28|TRBJ2-6|TRBD1
CASSFTGVGANVLTF
TGTGCCAGCAGTTTCACAGGGGTCGGGGCCAACGTCCTGACTTTC
>19|NA|TRBV30|TRBJ2-2|TRBD2
CAWSVWGPTIAGGSGELFF
TGTGCCTGGAGTGTATGGGGCCCAACGATAGCGGGGGGGTCCGGGGAGCTGTTTTTT
>13|few|TRBV29-1|TRBJ2-5|NA
CSVDGGIQETQYF
TGCAGCGTTGATGGGGGGATCCAAGAGACCCAGTACTTC
>13|NA|TRBV2|TRBJ1-2|TRBD1
CASTTGDSEGYTF
TGTGCCAGCACTACGGGGGACAGTGAAGGCTACACCTTC
>15|NA|TRBV2|TRBJ1-2|TRBD1
CASASPGTGDYGYTF
TGTGCCAGCGCCTCCCCCGGGACAGGGGACTATGGCTACACCTTC
>12|NA|TRBV10-3|TRBJ2-2|NA
CANRQDTGELFF
TGTGCCAATCGACAGGACACCGGGGAGCTGTTTTTT
>14|few|TRBV13|TRBJ1-1|NA
CASSLGLRNTEAFF
TGTGCCAGCAGCTTAGGCCTGAGGAACACTGAAGCTTTCTTT
>15|few|TRBV5-1|TRBJ2-7|TRBD2
CASSLNLAGAYEQYF
TGCGCCAGCAGTCTCAACCTAGCGGGAGCCTACGAGCAGTACTTC
>14|NA|TRBV29-1|TRBJ1-2|TRBD1
CSVAPGTGNYGYTF
TGCAGCGTTGCTCCCGGGACAGGGAACTATGGCTACACCTTC
>14|NA|TRBV27|TRBJ1-5|NA
CASSLVPGNQPQHF
TGTGCCAGCAGTTTGGTACCAGGGAATCAGCCCCAGCATTTT
>15|NA|TRBV5-6|TRBJ1-2|TRBD1
CASTGSGQGWGGYTF
TGTGCCAGCACCGGATCGGGACAGGGGTGGGGTGGCTACACCTTC
>14|NA|TRBV29-1|TRBJ2-5|TRBD1
CSVGLGTGEETQYF
TGCAGCGTGGGGCTGGGGACAGGGGAAGAGACCCAGTACTTC
>15|few|TRBV7-2|TRBJ1-5|NA
CASSGDSTSNQPQHF
TGTGCCAGCAGCGGCGACAGTACCAGCAATCAGCCCCAGCATTTT
>14|few|TRBV6-6|TRBJ2-2|TRBD1
CASSTGGSTGELFF
TGTGCCAGCAGCACAGGGGGCAGCACCGGGGAGCTGTTTTTT
>12|few|TRBV6-1|TRBJ2-7|NA
CASSTNRAEQYF
TGTGCCAGCAGTACGAACAGGGCCGAGCAGTACTTC
>15|NA|TRBV6-1|TRBJ1-1|NA
CASQGDGQRNTEAFF
TGTGCCAGCCAAGGGGACGGACAGAGGAACACTGAAGCTTTCTTT
>13|NA|TRBV9|TRBJ2-2|NA
CASSQANTGELFF
TGTGCCAGCAGCCAGGCTAATACCGGGGAGCTGTTTTTT
>15|few|TRBV18|TRBJ1-1|TRBD1
CASSKTGDGNTEAFF
TGTGCCAGCTCAAAGACAGGGGATGGGAACACTGAAGCTTTCTTT
>15|NA|TRBV19|TRBJ1-5|NA
CASSIGVDSNQPQHF
TGTGCCAGTAGTATCGGGGTGGATAGCAATCAGCCCCAGCATTTT
>16|few|TRBV18|TRBJ2-1|TRBD1
CASSPTTGGNVNEQFF
TGTGCCAGCTCACCAACGACAGGGGGCAATGTCAATGAGCAGTTCTTC
>15|once|TRBV27|TRBJ2-2|TRBD2
CASKRTSGNTGELFF
TGTGCCAGCAAGAGGACTAGCGGAAACACCGGGGAGCTGTTTTTT
>14|NA|TRBV4-3|TRBJ2-3|NA
CASSQARHQDTQYF
TGCGCCAGCAGCCAAGCGAGACACCAAGATACGCAGTATTTT
>12|few|TRBV29-1|TRBJ1-6|NA
CSVGSLNSPLHF
TGCAGCGTTGGAAGCTTGAATTCACCCCTCCACTTT
>13|few|TRBV7-9|TRBJ2-1|NA
CASSLRQNNEQFF
TGTGCCAGCAGCTTACGACAGAACAATGAGCAGTTCTTC
>13|NA|TRBV10-3|TRBJ1-1|NA
CAIGDSLNTEAFF
TGTGCCATCGGAGACAGCCTGAACACTGAAGCTTTCTTT
>14|NA|TRBV10-3|TRBJ1-5|NA
CAISMGGVNQPQHF
TGTGCCATCAGCATGGGAGGGGTCAATCAGCCCCAGCATTTT
>16|few|TRBV9|TRBJ1-1|NA
CASSVDEGGGYTEAFF
TGTGCCAGCAGCGTAGACGAGGGAGGGGGGTACACTGAAGCTTTCTTT
>14|few|TRBV11-2|TRBJ2-7|NA
CASNLGRGSYEQYF
TGTGCCAGCAACCTAGGCAGGGGAAGCTACGAGCAGTACTTC
>16|NA|TRBV6-1|TRBJ1-5|TRBD1
CASSDAGTGVDRPQHF
TGTGCCAGCAGTGACGCCGGGACAGGTGTAGATCGGCCCCAGCATTTT